Here is one T cell receptor beta chain with its context. Its target is unknown. The table came from immunoSEQ multiplex PCR; TCRdb's copy has only in-frame clones and leaves some out. Of about 64,000 clones listed, roughly 87% are singletons. The data derive from a study of OX40 agonist ivuxolimab in advanced cancers. In the study overall: The dose-escalation cohort had hepatocellular carcinoma, melanoma, renal cell or head and neck cancer. Findings of the study overall: Dose levels from 0.1 to 3.0 mg/kg saw CD4+ and CD8+ blood T cells expand clonally by week 6.

V was trimmed by 7 bases and J by 5 bases, leaving 18 bases between them. Germline V gene sequence: CDR1 SNHLY, CDR2 FYNNEI. The CDR3 contains 15 residues. The V gene is TRBV2, the J gene TRBJ1-5; D is unclear. This specimen was CD4+ or CD8+ T cells sorted from blood, taken in a trial of the OX40 agonist ivuxolimab. The receptor comes from an adult with an advanced solid tumor such as melanoma, head and neck, liver or kidney cancer. CDR3 in DNA: TGTGCCAGCAAGTTCGGGAAACACAGTGATCAGCCCCAGCATTTT. Protein sequence: CASKFGKHSDQPQHF.